These 19 T cell receptor beta chains originate from one sample sequenced in a study of blood T cell repertoires in COVID-19. Libraries were prepared by immunoSEQ multiplex PCR; TCRdb keeps only in-frame clonotypes and omits some of them. In the table there are about 160,000 clones, about 88% of which are singletons. Sequenced: peripheral blood. These receptors were taken from a man in his forties or fifties with acute or convalescent COVID-19.

The chain carries TRBV7-8 and TRBJ1-2; D is unclear. The germline V gene encodes CDR1 SGHVS and CDR2 FQNEAQ. V was trimmed by 2 bases and J by 2 bases, leaving 21 bases between them. The CDR3 contains 18 residues. Here the CDR3 DNA reads TGTGCCAGCAGCTTAAGCGGGCCCTCCTCTTTCGACAACTATGGCTACACCTTC. This encodes CASSLSGPSSFDNYGYTF.

The gene calls are TRBV2 and TRBJ1-5, with TRBD1 identical over 7 bases. There are 14 residues in the CDR3. Trimming took 3 bases from V and 7 from J; bases not matched to a gene: 6. CDR1 is SNHLY and CDR2 is FYNNEI in the germline V gene. The CDR3, as DNA: TGTGCCAGCAGTGACGGAGGGGGCCGGCAGCCCCAGCATTTT. Its protein is CASSDGGGRQPQHF.

The chain recombines TRBV12-3 or TRBV12-4 with TRBJ2-7, with D maybe TRBD1 (5 bases). V was cut by 3 bases and J by 0 bases, with 6 bases left in between. The length of the CDR3 is 13 residues. In nucleotides, the CDR3 is TGTGCCAGCAGTTTTCAGGGCTCCTACGAGCAGTACTTC. Amino acid sequence: CASSFQGSYEQYF.

This clone has more than one count but fewer than ten. The chain joins TRBV11-2 to TRBJ2-7, with D possibly being TRBD1 (5 bases). This CDR3 has 13 residues. V dropped 6 bases and J dropped 2 bases, with 11 bases sitting between them. The germline CDR1 and CDR2 sequences are SGHAT and FQNNGV. The CDR3 loop reads CASRSSGTYEQYF. The CDR3 bases are TGTGCCAGCAGGTCCTCAGGGACCTACGAGCAGTACTTC. Full variable domain (remainder filled in from reference TRBV11-2 and TRBJ2-7): EAGVAQSPRYKIIEKRQSVAFWCNPISGHATLYWYQQILGQGPKLLIQFQNNGVVDDSQLPKDRFSAERLKGVDSTLKIQPAKLEDSAVYLCASRSSGTYEQYFGPGTRLTVT.

This chain connects TRBV6-2 or TRBV6-3 to TRBJ1-2; D gene unclear. V was shortened by 6 bases and J by 2 bases, with 16 bases between the two germline ends. The CDR3 length is 15 residues. CDR1 MNHEY and CDR2 SVGEGT come from the germline V gene. For the CDR3, the DNA is TGTGCCAGCAGCTCTGGGTCAGCGGCGAACTATGGCTACACCTTC. Protein: CASSSGSAANYGYTF.

The count of this clone is one. The genes are TRBV28 and TRBJ1-1; TRBD1 might be the D (5 bases). CDR3 length: 15 amino acids. Trimming pared 2 bases from V and 2 bases from J, leaving 12 bases between. CDR1 is MDHEN and CDR2 is SYDVKM in the germline V gene. CDR3 sequence (DNA): TGTGCCAGCAGTTTAGGGGGGTCCCGAAACACTGAAGCTTTCTTT. Its translation is CASSLGGSRNTEAFF.

J is TRBJ1-3 and V is TRBV3-1 (or the pseudogene TRBV3-2), with 8 bases aligning to TRBD1. The CDR3 is 14 amino acids. Trimming at V came to 4 bases and at J to 3 bases, leaving 2 bases not matched to a gene. CDR1 is LGHDT, CDR2 YNNKEL, per germline (reference sequence). The CDR3 coding sequence is TGTGCCAGCAGCCCAGGGGGCAATGGAAACACCATATATTTT. Its translation: CASSPGGNGNTIYF.

This clone was observed a handful of times. The chain joins TRBV30 to TRBJ1-3, with TRBD1 matching over 7 bases. Germline V lookup: CDR1 GTSNPN, CDR2 SVGIG (reference sequence). V trimming: 2 bases; J trimming: 0 bases; junction bases outside the gene matches: 4. CDR3 length: 15 residues. The CDR3 region has the DNA TGTGCCTGGAGTTCTCACAGGGGCTCTGGAAACACCATATATTTT. Translation gives CAWSSHRGSGNTIYF.

This clone was counted a single time. This likely comes from a read error, as the CDR3 has no conserved phenylalanine or tryptophan at its end. No DNA is shown, since the ends of the CDR3 on it are uncertain; the CDR3 is the one TCRdb lists. The chain is built from TRBV25-1 and TRBJ1-4; TRBD1, the table's D call, lacks a check against the DNA. Germline values: CDR1 MGHDK, CDR2 SYGVNS. The CDR3 spans 8 residues, counting both ends. CDR3 residues: CASRRDSG.

The chain recombines TRBV9 with TRBJ1-2, with TRBD1 identical over 9 bases. CDR1 SGDLS and CDR2 YYNGEE come from the germline V gene. The CDR3 runs 18 residues. Trimming cost V 0 bases and J 4 bases; bases outside gene matches: 13. CDR3 in amino acids: CASSVAGTGIPGGYGYTF. Here the CDR3 DNA reads TGTGCCAGCAGCGTAGCAGGGACAGGGATCCCAGGGGGCTATGGCTACACCTTC.

As DNA, the CDR3 is TGTGCCAGCAGCGGGAGGAGGGGTGGGAGCACCTTC. Translation: CASSGRRGGSTF. V gene TRBV7-2 combines with J gene TRBJ1-2; D perhaps matches TRBD1 (5 bases). Trimming removed 5 bases from V and 13 bases from J, with 17 bases in between. Germline loops: CDR1 SGHTA, CDR2 FQGNSA. This CDR3 has 12 residues.

CDR3 region: CASRLGWGTEVTGNTIYF. CDR3 in DNA: TGTGCAAGTCGCTTAGGGTGGGGGACAGAAGTTACTGGAAACACCATATATTTT. The chain combines TRBV12-2 with TRBJ1-3; TRBD1, as called in the table, went unchecked against the DNA. TRBV12-2 is a listed pseudogene. CDR3 length equals 18 residues.

The V and J genes are TRBV7-3 and TRBJ2-1; a weak D match, TRBD2 (5 bases). This CDR3 region has 13 residues. CDR1 is SGHTA and CDR2 is FQGTGA in the germline V gene. V lost 5 bases and J lost 6, with 11 bases in between. CDR3 sequence: CASSPDWGNEQFF. CDR3 bases: TGTGCCAGCAGCCCGGACTGGGGCAATGAGCAGTTCTTC.

This chain uses TRBV5-4 with TRBJ1-2, with 7 nucleotides matching TRBD1. Germline V CDR1 and CDR2: SGHNT, YYREEE (reference sequence). The CDR3 sequence is 13 residues long. V shed 4 bases and J 3 bases; nucleotides not matched to a gene: 3. The CDR3 protein is CASSPGQDYGYTF. CDR3 coding DNA: TGTGCCAGCAGCCCCGGACAGGACTATGGCTACACCTTC.

The V gene is TRBV30, the J gene TRBJ1-2, with D possibly matching TRBD1 (6 bases). Trimming took off 3 bases at V and 6 bases at J, with 20 bases between the two ends. Germline assignment: CDR1 GTSNPN and CDR2 SVGIG (reference sequence). This CDR3 is 15 amino acids long. The CDR3 DNA reads as TGTGCCTGGAGCCCCGGGAGGGGGGGATTGCATGGCTACACCTTC. It yields the protein CAWSPGRGGLHGYTF.

This chain joins TRBV2 and TRBJ2-7; TRBD1 matches at 8 bases. Germline V gene sequence: CDR1 SNHLY, CDR2 FYNNEI. This CDR3 has 13 residues. V shed 8 bases and J 6 bases; nucleotides not matched to a gene: 9. This CDR3 is CASVRDRWGEQYF. The CDR3, as DNA: TGTGCCAGCGTTCGGGACAGGTGGGGCGAGCAGTACTTC.

The J gene is TRBJ2-3, the V gene TRBV3-1 (or the pseudogene TRBV3-2); 8 bases line up with TRBD2. CDR1 LGHDT and CDR2 YNNKEL come from the germline V gene (reference sequence). The CDR3 contains 16 residues. The V gene end was trimmed by 4 bases and the J gene end by 3 bases; junction bases not matched to a gene: 9. This CDR3 is CASSPKSSGGTDTQYF. The CDR3 bases are TGTGCCAGCAGCCCCAAATCAAGCGGGGGAACAGATACGCAGTATTTT.

This sequence joins TRBV28 and TRBJ2-2, with TRBD2 matching over 14 bases. The CDR3 length is 18 residues. The J segment lost 6 bases and the V segment lost 5 bases, leaving 11 bases of the junction unmatched. Germline CDR1 MDHEN, CDR2 SYDVKM. This CDR3 reads CASSNGLAGGSSPGELFF. The CDR3 DNA reads TGTGCCAGCAGTAACGGACTAGCGGGGGGTTCCTCCCCCGGGGAGCTGTTTTTT.

This clone showed up just a few times. The CDR3 region has the DNA TGTGCCAGCAGCTTAGCCCTCGGGGATACGCAGTATTTT. This translates into CASSLALGDTQYF. The V gene is TRBV5-4, the J gene TRBJ2-3; D gene uncertain. V was clipped by 2 bases and J by 6 bases, with 10 bases between them. CDR1 and CDR2 from the germline V gene are SGHNT and YYREEE (reference sequence). The CDR3 spans 13 residues.